The sequence of this T cell receptor (beta chain) was determined in a study of T cell changes during pregnancy in multiple sclerosis. The method was immunoSEQ multiplex PCR; TCRdb's version includes in-frame clones alone and lacks a portion of them. The table shows more than 80,000 clones, with about 91% occurring only once. This clone was observed a single time. This CDR3 has 14 residues. Looked up from germline, CDR1 is SGHRS and CDR2 is YFSETQ. V gave up 7 bases and J gave up 5 bases; unmatched junction bases: 7. Sample: PBMCs, taken in the first trimester of pregnancy. This receptor was identified in a female donor in good health, serving as a control in a pregnancy study. Some clones in this sample may be carry-over from other donors' samples. J is TRBJ2-3 and V is TRBV5-1, with 10 bases matching TRBD2. CDR3 in amino acids: CASASGRGRDTQYF. CDR3 DNA: TGCGCCAGCGCTAGCGGGAGAGGGAGAGATACGCAGTATTTT.